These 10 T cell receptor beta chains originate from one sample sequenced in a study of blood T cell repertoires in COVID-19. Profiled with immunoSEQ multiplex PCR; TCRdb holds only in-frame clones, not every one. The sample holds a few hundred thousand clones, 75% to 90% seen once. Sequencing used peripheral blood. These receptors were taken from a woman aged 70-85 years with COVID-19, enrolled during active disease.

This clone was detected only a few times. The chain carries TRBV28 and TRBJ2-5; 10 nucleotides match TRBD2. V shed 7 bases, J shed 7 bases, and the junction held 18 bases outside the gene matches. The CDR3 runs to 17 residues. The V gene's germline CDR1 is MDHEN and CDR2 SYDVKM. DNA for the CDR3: TGTGCCAGCACCAAAACGAGCGGGAGGGCCGGAGGAGGGACCCAGTACTTC. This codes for CASTKTSGRAGGGTQYF.

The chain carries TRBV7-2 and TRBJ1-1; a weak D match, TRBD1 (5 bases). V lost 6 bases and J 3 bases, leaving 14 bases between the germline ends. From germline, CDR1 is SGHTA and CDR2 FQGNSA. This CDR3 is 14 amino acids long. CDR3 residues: CASSPQAGDTEAFF. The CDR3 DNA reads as TGTGCCAGCAGTCCCCAGGCGGGGGACACTGAAGCTTTCTTT.

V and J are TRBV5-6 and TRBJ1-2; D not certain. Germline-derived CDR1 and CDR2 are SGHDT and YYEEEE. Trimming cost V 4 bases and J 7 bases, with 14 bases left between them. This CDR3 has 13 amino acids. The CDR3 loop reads CASSPNQWSGYTF. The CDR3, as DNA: TGTGCCAGCAGCCCTAATCAGTGGAGTGGCTACACCTTC.

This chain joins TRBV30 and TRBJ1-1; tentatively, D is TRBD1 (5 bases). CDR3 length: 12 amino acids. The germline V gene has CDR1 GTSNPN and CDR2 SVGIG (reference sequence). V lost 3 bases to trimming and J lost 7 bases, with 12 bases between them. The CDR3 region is CAWRPQEFEAFF. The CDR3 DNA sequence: TGTGCCTGGAGACCACAGGAGTTTGAAGCTTTCTTT.

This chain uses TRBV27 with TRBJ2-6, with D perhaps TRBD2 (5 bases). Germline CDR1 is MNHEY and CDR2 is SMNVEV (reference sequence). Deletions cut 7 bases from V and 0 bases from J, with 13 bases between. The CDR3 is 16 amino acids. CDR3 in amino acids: CASTSGLLSGANVLTF. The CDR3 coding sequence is TGTGCCAGCACCTCAGGACTCCTCTCTGGGGCCAACGTCCTGACTTTC.

This chain's CDR3 is CASSFHGGQLTQYF. In DNA form, the CDR3 reads TGTGCCAGCAGTTTCCACGGAGGACAGCTGACCCAGTACTTC. The chain joins TRBV27 to TRBJ2-5, with a possible D match to TRBD1 (6 bases). V lost 3 bases and J 7 bases, leaving 15 bases between the germline ends. CDR3 length equals 14 residues. CDR1 MNHEY and CDR2 SMNVEV come from the germline V gene (reference sequence).

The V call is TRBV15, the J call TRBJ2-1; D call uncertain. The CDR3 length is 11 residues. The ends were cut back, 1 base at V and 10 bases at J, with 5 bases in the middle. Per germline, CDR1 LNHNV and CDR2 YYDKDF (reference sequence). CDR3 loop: CATSRALEQFF. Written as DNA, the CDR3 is TGTGCCACCAGCAGAGCTCTCGAGCAGTTCTTC.

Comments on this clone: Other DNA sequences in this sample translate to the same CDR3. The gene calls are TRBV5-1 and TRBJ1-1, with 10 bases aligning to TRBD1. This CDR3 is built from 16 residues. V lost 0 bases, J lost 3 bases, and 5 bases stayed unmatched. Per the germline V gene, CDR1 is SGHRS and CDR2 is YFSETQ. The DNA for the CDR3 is TGCGCCAGCAGCTTGGTCCGAGGGACAGGGGACACTGAAGCTTTCTTT. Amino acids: CASSLVRGTGDTEAFF.

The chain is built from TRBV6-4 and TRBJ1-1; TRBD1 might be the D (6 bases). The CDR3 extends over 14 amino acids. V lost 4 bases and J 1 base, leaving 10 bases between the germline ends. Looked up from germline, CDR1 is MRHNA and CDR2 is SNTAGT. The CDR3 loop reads CASSGGRGNTEAFF. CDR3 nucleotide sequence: TGTGCCAGCAGTGGAGGCAGGGGGAACACTGAAGCTTTCTTT.

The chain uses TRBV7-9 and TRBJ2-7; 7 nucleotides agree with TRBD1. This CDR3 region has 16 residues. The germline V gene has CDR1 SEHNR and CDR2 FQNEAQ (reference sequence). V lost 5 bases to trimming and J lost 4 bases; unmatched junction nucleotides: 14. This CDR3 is CASSPLSGTDPYEQYF. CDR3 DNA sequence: TGTGCCAGCAGCCCCCTTTCGGGGACAGACCCTTACGAGCAGTACTTC.